This TCR beta chain originates from a study of CD8 T cells in ankylosing spondylitis. A note on this clonotype: Its cognate antigen is unknown.

By quantitative 5'-RACE with molecular barcodes, the TCR beta libraries were made. TCRdb re-derived calls from the 5' RACE reads in MiXCR, one entry per CDR3 protein. The sample lists some 700,000 distinct CDR3 sequences; under 20% were seen once. Study-level results: CD8+ by phenotype, disease-linked clones were relatively rare in peripheral blood. Made up of roughly 8 highly homologous variants, a TCR beta motif appeared characteristic of ankylosing spondylitis blood. There were earlier reports of some motif variants in reactive arthritis synovial fluid and blood. Matched synovial fluid from ankylosing spondylitis patients was reported to be enriched for disease-linked clones.

The TCR was taken from a male donor with ankylosing spondylitis. Sequencing input: blood, either unsorted or a sorted T cell fraction (not recorded which).

The CDR3 region has the DNA TGTGCCAGCGGACGAGTAGTGGGCACAGATACGCAGTATTTT. Its protein is CASGRVVGTDTQYF. This sequence joins TRBV4-2 and TRBJ2-3; D is unresolved. This CDR3 has 14 amino acids. The V gene lost 8 bases and the J gene lost 1 base, with 13 bases spanning the gap. Looked up from germline, CDR1 is LGHNA and CDR2 is YNFKEQ.